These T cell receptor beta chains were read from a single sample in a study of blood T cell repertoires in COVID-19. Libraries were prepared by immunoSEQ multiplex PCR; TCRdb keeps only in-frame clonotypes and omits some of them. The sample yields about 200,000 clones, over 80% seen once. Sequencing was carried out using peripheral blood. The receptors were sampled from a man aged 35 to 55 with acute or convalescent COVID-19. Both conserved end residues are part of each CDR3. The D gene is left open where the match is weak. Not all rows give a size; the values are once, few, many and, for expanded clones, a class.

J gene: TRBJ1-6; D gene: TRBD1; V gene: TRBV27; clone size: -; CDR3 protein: CASRRKPGQGNSPLHF; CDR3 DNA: TGTGCCAGCAGGAGAAAACCTGGACAGGGGAATTCACCCCTCCACTTT
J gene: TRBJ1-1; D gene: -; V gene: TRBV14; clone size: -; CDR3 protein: CASSQDRSNTEAFF; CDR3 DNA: TGTGCCAGCAGCCAAGACAGATCCAACACTGAAGCTTTCTTT
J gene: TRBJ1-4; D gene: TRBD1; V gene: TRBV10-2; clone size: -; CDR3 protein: CASSEGQGAEKLFF; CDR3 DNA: TGCGCCAGCAGTGAAGGACAGGGGGCTGAAAAACTGTTTTTT
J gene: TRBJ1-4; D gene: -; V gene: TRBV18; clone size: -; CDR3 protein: CASSQETGLNEKLFF; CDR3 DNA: TGTGCCAGCTCACAGGAGACAGGTCTTAATGAAAAACTGTTTTTT
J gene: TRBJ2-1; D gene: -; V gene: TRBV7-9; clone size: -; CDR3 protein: CASRSPGGGGFGSYNEQFF; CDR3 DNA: TGTGCCAGCAGGTCCCCAGGGGGAGGCGGCTTCGGCTCCTACAATGAGCAGTTCTTC
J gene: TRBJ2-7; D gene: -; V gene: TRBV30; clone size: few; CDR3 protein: CAWSPGAGPAEQYF; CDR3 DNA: TGTGCCTGGAGCCCGGGAGCCGGGCCGGCCGAGCAGTACTTC
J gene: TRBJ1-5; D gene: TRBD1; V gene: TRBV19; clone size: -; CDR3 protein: CASSIWQGDNQPQHF; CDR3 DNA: TGTGCCAGTAGTATTTGGCAGGGGGATAATCAGCCCCAGCATTTT
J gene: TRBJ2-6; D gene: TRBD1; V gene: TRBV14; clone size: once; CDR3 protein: CASSQVYGSGTGNSGANVLTF; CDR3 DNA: TGTGCCAGCAGCCAAGTTTATGGGTCCGGGACAGGAAACTCTGGGGCCAACGTCCTGACTTTC
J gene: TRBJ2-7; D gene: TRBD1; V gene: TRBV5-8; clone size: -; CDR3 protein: CASSLSWTGRDEQYF; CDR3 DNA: TGTGCCAGCAGCTTGTCATGGACAGGGCGCGACGAGCAGTACTTC
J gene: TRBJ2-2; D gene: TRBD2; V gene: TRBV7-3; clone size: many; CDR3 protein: CASSSTDRARGLAVNTGELFF; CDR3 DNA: TGTGCCAGCAGCTCTACTGACCGGGCGAGGGGACTAGCGGTTAACACCGGGGAGCTGTTTTTT
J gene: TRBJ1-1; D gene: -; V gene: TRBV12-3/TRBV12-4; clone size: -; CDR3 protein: CASRSRETEAFF; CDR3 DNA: TGTGCCAGCAGATCCCGGGAGACCGAAGCTTTCTTT
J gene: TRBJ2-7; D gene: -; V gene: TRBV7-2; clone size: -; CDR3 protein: CASPWVRGSHEQYF; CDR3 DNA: TGTGCCAGCCCCTGGGTAAGGGGGTCCCACGAGCAGTACTTC
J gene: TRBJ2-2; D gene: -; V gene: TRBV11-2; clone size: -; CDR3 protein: CASSQAGELFF; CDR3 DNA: TGTGCCAGCAGCCAGGCCGGGGAGCTGTTTTTT
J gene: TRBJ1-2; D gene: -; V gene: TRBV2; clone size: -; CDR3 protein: CASSDPHRDESYGYTF; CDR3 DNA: TGTGCCAGCAGTGACCCCCACAGGGACGAGAGCTATGGCTACACCTTC
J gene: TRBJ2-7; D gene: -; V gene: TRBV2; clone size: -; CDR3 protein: CASSSSYEQYF; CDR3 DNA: TGTGCCAGCAGCTCCTCCTACGAGCAGTACTTC
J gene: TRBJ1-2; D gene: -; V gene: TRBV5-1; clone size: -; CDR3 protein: CASSGDSYGYTF; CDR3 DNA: TGCGCCAGCAGCGGCGACAGCTATGGCTACACCTTC
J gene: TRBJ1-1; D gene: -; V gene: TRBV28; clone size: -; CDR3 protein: CASRWTADNTEAFF; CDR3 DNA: TGTGCCAGCAGATGGACAGCAGATAACACTGAAGCTTTCTTT